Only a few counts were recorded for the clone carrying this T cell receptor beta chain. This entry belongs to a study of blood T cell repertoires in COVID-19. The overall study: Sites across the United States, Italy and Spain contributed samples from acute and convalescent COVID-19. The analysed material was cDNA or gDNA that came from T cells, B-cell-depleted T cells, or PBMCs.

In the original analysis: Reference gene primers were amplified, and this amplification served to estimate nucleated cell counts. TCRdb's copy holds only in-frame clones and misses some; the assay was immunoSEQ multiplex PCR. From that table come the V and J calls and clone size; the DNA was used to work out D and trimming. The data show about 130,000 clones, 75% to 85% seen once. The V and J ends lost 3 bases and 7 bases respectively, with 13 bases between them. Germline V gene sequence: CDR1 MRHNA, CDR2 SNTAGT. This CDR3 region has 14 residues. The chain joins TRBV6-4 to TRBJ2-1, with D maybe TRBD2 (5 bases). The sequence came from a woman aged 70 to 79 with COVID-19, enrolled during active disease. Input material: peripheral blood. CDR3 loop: CASSEPSRSNEQFF. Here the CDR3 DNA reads TGTGCCAGCAGTGAGCCTAGCCGGTCGAATGAGCAGTTCTTC.